The source of this T cell receptor (beta chain) is a study of blood T cell repertoires in COVID-19 (dated by TCRdb to 2018 to 2020). Regarding the study in general: Samples from collaborators originated in the United States, Italy and Spain and spanned both the acute and convalescent phases of COVID-19. The material from the prospective study consisted of cDNA or gDNA derived from T cells, B-cell-depleted T cells, or PBMCs. Deeply sampled blood TCRbeta repertoires from subjects exposed to, actively infected with, or recovered from COVID-19 were included in the dataset. The repertoires were released in a freely available public database meant as a resource for research on the immune response to SARS-CoV-2. Samples came from the ongoing ImmuneRACE study (first 160 participants) plus 1,254 subjects from 6 global collaborators. A de-identified subject ID, COVID-19 status, age in years and sex were almost always included in the sample metadata. Where HLA class I and class II types were available, the types were taken from metadata supplied by the sample provider, not from assay-based typing. Beyond this particular receptor, the publication reports: The amount of clinical and demographic metadata varied by source and participant and was provided uncurated.

A note on this clone: There is no known antigen for this receptor. Base qualities were left out, and no much larger clone turns up one base away.

A second Seattle source provided samples from volunteer blood donors who had recovered from COVID-19. The collaborating institutions used their own protocols to collect whole blood in K2EDTA tubes. Collaborator samples were shipped for TCRbeta analysis as frozen whole blood, isolated PBMCs, or DNA extracted from either sample type. The immunoSEQ Assay, a bias-controlled multiplex PCR, was used to amplify TCRbeta CDR3 regions from genomic DNA. In the original analysis: The number of nucleated cells in each sample was estimated by amplification of reference gene primers within the assay. To quantify the absolute abundance of each unique TCRbeta CDR3 rearrangement, sequence reads were collapsed and filtered. For each sample, productive Simpson clonality was calculated by taking the square root of Simpson's diversity index across productive rearrangements. Drawn from immuneACCESS, this table holds only the in-frame rearrangements with V and J called that TCRdb kept. Clones are partly lost; checked studies trace under half to an unresolved V gene and leave the rest unexplained. V and J calls and clone size are as listed in that table; D and trimming were resolved from the DNA. Across this sample there are more than 250,000 clones, with approximately 82% seen only once. The ten largest make up 3.5% to 5.5% of the sample.

Based on the germline V gene, the CDR1 and CDR2 sequences are SGDLS and YYNGEE. The CDR3 holds 18 amino acids from the cysteine to the phenylalanine. Here the CDR3 DNA is all that survives: 54 bases in frame from base 1. Clipping removes 3 bases from V and 3 bases from J, with 15 as the unmatched junction base count. The material sequenced was peripheral blood. The chain employs TRBV9 and TRBJ2-7, with 10 bases in between that match TRBD2. The sequence derives from a man aged 55 to 69 who had recovered from COVID-19. The DNA reads TGTGCCAGCAGCGCCAGGGCCGGTCTAGCGGGGGATTACTACGAGCAGTACTTC. This sequence encodes CASSARAGLAGDYYEQYF.